Shown below are 18 T cell receptor beta chains from a single sample sequenced in a study of cytomegalovirus exposure and HLA in healthy donors. Primers: 60 Vbeta forward and 13 Jbeta reverse. The data were produced by immunoSEQ multiplex PCR, yet TCRdb's version contains in-frame clones alone and is incomplete. The data show approximately 120,000 clones, about 83% seen once. Sequenced sample: PBMCs. Receptors were obtained from a woman aged 40 to 50 in good health and CMV-seropositive.

This clone appeared once. The chain has TRBV4-1 and TRBJ2-1; 9 bases map to TRBD2. Germline CDR1 and CDR2: MGHRA and YSYEKL. The CDR3 totals 15 residues. With 0 bases clipped from V and 8 bases from J, the junction kept 5 bases outside the gene matches. The CDR3 here is CASSQDSGSMDEQFF. The CDR3 nucleotides are TGCGCCAGCAGCCAAGATAGCGGGAGTATGGATGAGCAGTTCTTC.

The chain recombines TRBV30 with TRBJ2-1; TRBD2 matches at 8 bases. The CDR3 covers 14 residues. Trimming removed 4 bases from V and 7 bases from J; junction bases left unmatched: 9. Germline assignment: CDR1 GTSNPN and CDR2 SVGIG (reference sequence). The CDR3 sequence: CAWTGLDALNEQFF. In nucleotides, the CDR3 is TGTGCCTGGACGGGACTAGACGCGCTTAATGAGCAGTTCTTC.

The chain links TRBV19 to TRBJ2-3; no clear D gene. This CDR3 has 14 amino acids. The germline V gene has CDR1 LNHDA and CDR2 SQIVND (reference sequence). V was shortened by 4 bases and J by 2 bases, with 10 bases between the two germline ends. The chain's CDR3 is CASSTFEHTDTQYF. The CDR3 DNA reads TGTGCCAGTAGTACCTTTGAACACACAGATACGCAGTATTTT.

The chain joins TRBV2 to TRBJ2-7, with no clear D. V gave up 6 bases and J gave up 6 bases, with 18 bases separating them. Germline CDR1 SNHLY, CDR2 FYNNEI. The CDR3 sequence is 14 residues long. In DNA form, the CDR3 reads TGTGCCAGCAGGACCTCTGGCGGAACTGCCGAGCAGTACTTC. Amino acids: CASRTSGGTAEQYF.

Only one count was recorded for this clone. V and J are TRBV5-6 and TRBJ2-7, with 13 nucleotides matching TRBD2. The CDR3 spans 13 residues. Germline loops: CDR1 SGHDT, CDR2 YYEEEE. J gave up 10 bases and V 4 bases, and 5 bases lay outside the gene matches. CDR3 region: CASSAWTSGRQYF. The CDR3 region has the DNA TGTGCCAGCAGCGCGTGGACTAGCGGGAGACAGTACTTC.

The rearrangement joins TRBV5-5 to TRBJ2-7; TRBD1 might be the D (7 bases). Germline CDR1 SGHKS, CDR2 YYEKEE (reference sequence). The CDR3 has 13 residues. V was trimmed by 6 bases and J by 1 base, leaving 11 bases between them. DNA of the CDR3: TGTGCCAGCACAGGGGGGATATCCTACGAGCAGTACTTC. Translating gives CASTGGISYEQYF.

This sequence joins TRBV7-9 and TRBJ1-5; tentatively, D is TRBD1 (6 bases). Per the germline V gene, CDR1 is SEHNR and CDR2 is FQNEAQ (reference sequence). V gave up 5 bases and J gave up 3 bases, with 11 bases separating them. The CDR3 runs to 14 residues. The CDR3 DNA reads TGTGCCAGCAGCCAGGGGTTCGTCAATCAGCCCCAGCATTTT. Its protein is CASSQGFVNQPQHF.

The V and J genes are TRBV5-1 and TRBJ2-1; 15 bases are a match to TRBD2. V was clipped by 9 bases and J by 9 bases; unmatched bases: 13. The CDR3 runs to 16 residues. Germline V lookup: CDR1 SGHRS, CDR2 YFSETQ. CDR3 region: CATGTGEGLAGGEQFF. The CDR3 DNA sequence: TGCGCCACCGGGACAGGGGAGGGACTAGCGGGAGGTGAGCAGTTCTTC.

The chain carries TRBV30 and TRBJ2-1; 7 bases map to TRBD2. V lost 1 base and J lost 6; bases outside the gene matches: 6. This CDR3 has 14 amino acids. From germline, CDR1 is GTSNPN and CDR2 SVGIG (reference sequence). CDR3 region: CAWSGLAISNEQFF. The CDR3 bases are TGTGCCTGGAGTGGACTAGCTATCAGCAATGAGCAGTTCTTC.

J is TRBJ2-7 and V is TRBV6-5; TRBD1 aligns across 9 bases. Losses at the gene ends were 0 bases for V and 2 bases for J; bases not matched to a gene: 2. This CDR3 has 15 residues. Germline V lookup: CDR1 MNHEY, CDR2 SVGAGI. The CDR3 is CASSYSGQGPYEQYF. The CDR3 DNA follows: TGTGCCAGCAGTTACTCGGGACAGGGCCCCTACGAGCAGTACTTC.

The chain couples TRBV6-1 to TRBJ2-1; 7 nucleotides align to TRBD1. The CDR3 length is 15 residues. Losses at the gene ends were 7 bases for V and 4 bases for J; bases not matched to a gene: 10. The germline CDR1 and CDR2 sequences are MNHNS and SASEGT. In DNA, the CDR3 is TGTGCCAGCAACAAAATCCGGGACAGTTACAATGAGCAGTTCTTC. As protein: CASNKIRDSYNEQFF.

DNA of the CDR3: TGTGCCACCTCGGGGGTATTCTCAGATACGCAGTATTTT. Amino acids: CATSGVFSDTQYF. The rearrangement joins TRBV10-3 to TRBJ2-3, with a tentative D call TRBD2 (6 bases). Germline V lookup: CDR1 ENHRY, CDR2 SYGVKD. V was shortened by 10 bases and J by 4 bases, with 15 bases between the two germline ends. CDR3 length: 13 amino acids.

The chain joins TRBV19 to TRBJ2-5; possibly TRBD2 for D (5 bases). Trimming removed 3 bases from V and 4 bases from J, with 15 bases in between. Germline values: CDR1 LNHDA, CDR2 SQIVND (reference sequence). CDR3 size: 15 residues. CDR3 amino acids: CASSIPRGGGETQYF. As DNA, the CDR3 is TGTGCCAGTAGTATCCCCCGGGGTGGAGGAGAGACCCAGTACTTC.

This rearrangement joins TRBV28 to TRBJ2-5; 7 bases match TRBD1. Trimming at V came to 5 bases and at J to 0 bases, leaving 6 bases not matched to a gene. Germline values: CDR1 MDHEN, CDR2 SYDVKM. CDR3 length: 15 amino acids. CDR3 nucleotide sequence: TGTGCCAGCAGTCCCTTTCAGGGGGACCAAGAGACCCAGTACTTC. Translated: CASSPFQGDQETQYF.

V usage is TRBV5-6 and J usage is TRBJ2-1; D is perhaps TRBD2 (10 bases). The CDR3 has 19 residues. CDR1 and CDR2 from the germline V gene are SGHDT and YYEEEE. Trimming cost V 1 base and J 6 bases, with 26 bases left between them. The CDR3 sequence is CASSLQGQGPSGSPNEQFF. The CDR3 DNA reads TGTGCCAGCAGCTTGCAGGGACAGGGACCTAGCGGGAGCCCCAATGAGCAGTTCTTC.

The chain links TRBV4-1 to TRBJ1-1, with D unresolved. The germline V gene has CDR1 MGHRA and CDR2 YSYEKL. This CDR3 contains 14 residues. V lost 0 bases, J lost 10 bases, and 15 bases lay in between. Here the CDR3 reads CASSQDRRHQRAFF. DNA for the CDR3: TGCGCCAGCAGCCAAGATAGGCGACATCAACGAGCTTTCTTT.

This chain connects TRBV6-5 to TRBJ2-1; 9 bases are shared with TRBD2. Germline CDR1 is MNHEY and CDR2 is SVGAGI. J was trimmed by 4 bases and V by 2 bases; bases with no gene match: 3. This CDR3 is 15 amino acids long. CDR3 protein: CASSYVAGGYNEQFF. CDR3 nucleotide sequence: TGTGCCAGCAGTTACGTGGCGGGAGGGTACAATGAGCAGTTCTTC.

The V gene is TRBV7-2, the J gene TRBJ1-2; 7 bases are shared with TRBD1. Germline V gene data show CDR1 as SGHTA and CDR2 as FQGNSA. The ends lost 5 bases at V and 4 bases at J; junction bases unmatched: 7. The CDR3 is 14 residues long. The CDR3 protein is CASSEDRVTYGYTF. CDR3 nucleotides: TGTGCCAGCAGCGAAGACAGGGTAACCTATGGCTACACCTTC.